The entry below describes one T cell receptor (beta chain). The time point is: after dendritic cell vaccination, including at tumor progression/relapse. None of the glioblastoma patients had an isocitrate dehydrogenase mutation. TCRB CDR3 was amplified from 2 ug genomic DNA or less. TCRdb's table, derived via immunoSEQ multiplex PCR, lists solely in-frame clones and lacks some. Here the sample spans 55,000 to 75,000 clones, approximately 80% being singletons. The source of the sample is a study of glioma-infiltrating T cells after dendritic cell vaccination. Study details: Patients received autologous tumor lysate-pulsed dendritic cell vaccination between about 2003 and 2012. The vaccine used monocyte-derived dendritic cells pulsed overnight with autologous tumor lysate.

Germline CDR1 reads GTSNPN; CDR2 reads SVGIG (reference sequence). The CDR3 loop spans 13 amino acids. J was trimmed by 4 bases and V by 6 bases; bases with no gene match: 5. Sequencing used blood, obtained after dendritic cell vaccination. The TCR originated in a human donor with glioblastoma. This rearrangement joins TRBV30 to TRBJ2-7, with 11 bases fitting TRBD1. The CDR3 sequence is CACRTGGLYEQYF. CDR3 DNA: TGTGCCTGTCGGACAGGGGGCTTGTACGAGCAGTACTTC.